Below are 4 T cell receptor beta chains sequenced from a single sample in a study of OX40 agonist ivuxolimab in advanced cancers. Libraries came from the immunoSEQ multiplex PCR assay. Sourced from immuneACCESS, this table was stored by TCRdb with only in-frame sequences that have V and J called. A share of the clones is absent; for the studies checked, an unresolved V gene accounts for under half, and the remainder has no known explanation. The sample includes 90,000 or so clones, with roughly 90% observed a single time. The biggest ten clones account for around 2.5% of the sample. Sequenced material: CD4+ or CD8+ T cells sorted from blood, taken in a trial of the OX40 agonist ivuxolimab. These receptors were collected from an adult with an advanced solid tumor such as melanoma, head and neck, liver or kidney cancer.

The rearrangement uses TRBV4-3 and TRBJ2-2; D is undetermined. The CDR3 has 12 residues. Per germline, CDR1 LGHNA and CDR2 YSLEER. V was clipped by 4 bases and J by 6 bases, with 6 bases between them. In nucleotides, the CDR3 is TGCGCCAGCAGCCGAGTTCCCGGGGAGCTGTTTTTT. The encoded protein is CASSRVPGELFF.

The rearrangement uses TRBV28 and TRBJ1-1, with a tentative D call TRBD1 (6 bases). V was clipped by 7 bases and J by 2 bases, with 14 bases between them. Germline values: CDR1 MDHEN, CDR2 SYDVKM. This CDR3 spans 14 amino acids. CDR3 amino acids: CASIRTDLNTEAFF. CDR3 coding DNA: TGTGCCAGCATAAGGACAGACCTTAACACTGAAGCTTTCTTT.

This chain links TRBV2 with TRBJ2-7; 10 nucleotides agree with TRBD1. Germline CDR1 reads SNHLY; CDR2 reads FYNNEI. V shed 7 bases, J shed 2 bases, and the junction held 5 bases outside the gene matches. The CDR3 totals 14 residues. DNA of the CDR3: TGTGCCAGCACGCCAGGACAGGGGGCCTACGAGCAGTACTTC. Residues: CASTPGQGAYEQYF.

The J gene is TRBJ1-5, the V gene TRBV19; TRBD1 matches at 8 bases. The CDR3 spans 15 residues. From germline, CDR1 is LNHDA and CDR2 SQIVND (reference sequence). The V gene end was trimmed by 9 bases and the J gene end by 8 bases; junction bases not matched to a gene: 15. The CDR3 region has the DNA TGTGCCAGCCCTCGCACGGGACAGGAGTTTGAGCCCCAGCATTTT. It specifies CASPRTGQEFEPQHF.